The entry below gives a single T cell receptor (beta chain) sequence along with its context. V lost 0 bases to trimming and J lost 10 bases; unmatched junction nucleotides: 17. From germline, CDR1 is SGHRS and CDR2 YFSETQ. This CDR3 contains 19 residues. This entry is derived from a study of blood T cell repertoires in COVID-19. Overall study context: Italy, Spain and the United States were the sources of the convalescent and acute COVID-19 samples.

Assay: immunoSEQ multiplex PCR; the TCRdb copy retains only in-frame clones and omits some. The sample yields about 28,000 clones, over 75% seen once. Sequencing input: peripheral blood. The rearrangement joins TRBV5-1 to TRBJ2-1; 12 bases are a match to TRBD2. The clonotype was recovered from a man in his 70s with active COVID-19. CDR3 region: CASSLGLAGAITGTKEQFF. The CDR3 DNA reads as TGCGCCAGCAGCTTGGGACTAGCGGGGGCAATCACAGGCACAAAAGAGCAGTTCTTC.